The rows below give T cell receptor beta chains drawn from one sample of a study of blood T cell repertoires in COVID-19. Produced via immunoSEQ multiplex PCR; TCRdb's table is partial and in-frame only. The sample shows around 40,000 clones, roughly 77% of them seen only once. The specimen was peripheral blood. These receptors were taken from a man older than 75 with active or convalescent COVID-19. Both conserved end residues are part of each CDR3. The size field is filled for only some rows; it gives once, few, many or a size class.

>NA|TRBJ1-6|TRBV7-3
CASSFGTGNNSPLHF
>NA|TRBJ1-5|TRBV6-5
CASSPGSNQPQHF
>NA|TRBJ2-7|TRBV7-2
CASSLAGAGYEQYF
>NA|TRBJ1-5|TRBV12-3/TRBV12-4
CASSLNRDQPQHF
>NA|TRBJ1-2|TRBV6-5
CASNPGHGNGYTF
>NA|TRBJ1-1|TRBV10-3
CAITQGRDTEAFF
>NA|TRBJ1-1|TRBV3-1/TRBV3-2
CASSPAPGTGTEAFF
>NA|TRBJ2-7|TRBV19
CASSIAGPGEQYF
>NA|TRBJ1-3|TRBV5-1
CASRDGLSGNTIYF
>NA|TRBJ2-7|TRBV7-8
CASSAEGTVRIEQYF
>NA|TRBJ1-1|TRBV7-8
CASSPRTDTEAFF
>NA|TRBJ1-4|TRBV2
CASTRRDFNEKLFF
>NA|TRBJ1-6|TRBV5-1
CASSWMGQNSPLHF
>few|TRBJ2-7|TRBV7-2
CASSRSRGSYEQYF
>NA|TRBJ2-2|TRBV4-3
CASSQVETGGRNTGELFF
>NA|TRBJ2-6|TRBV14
CASSQVRTVGANVLTF
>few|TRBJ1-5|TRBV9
CASSVESDQPQHF
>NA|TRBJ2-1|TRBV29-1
CSVAGWGQGYEQFF
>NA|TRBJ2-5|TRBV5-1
CASSPGQQEETQYF
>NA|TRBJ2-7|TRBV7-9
CASSPSGALDEQYF
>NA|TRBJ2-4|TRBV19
CASSMQDRVLIQYF
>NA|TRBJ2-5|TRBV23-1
CASSHPTRDLLPETQYF
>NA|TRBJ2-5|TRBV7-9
CASSSTQETQYF
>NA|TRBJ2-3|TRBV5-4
CASSFQGNWADTQYF
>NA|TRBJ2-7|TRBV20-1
CSASRAGQTGSEQYF
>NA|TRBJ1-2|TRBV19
CASRRDRGVYGYTF
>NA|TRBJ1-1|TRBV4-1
CASSSTLTGNTEAFF
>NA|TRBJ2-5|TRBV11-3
CASSFGLAGGTQETQYF
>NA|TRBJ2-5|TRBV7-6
CASSLEPQETQYF
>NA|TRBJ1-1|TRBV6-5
CASGHRGYTEAFF
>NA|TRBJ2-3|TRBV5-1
CASSLGREREITDTQYF
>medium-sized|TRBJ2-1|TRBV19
CASSPGLEQFF
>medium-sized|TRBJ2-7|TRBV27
CASGQGTYEQYF
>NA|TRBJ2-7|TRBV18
CASSPNAGDEQYF
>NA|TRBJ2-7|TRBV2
CASSEQGNEQYF
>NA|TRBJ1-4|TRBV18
CASSSGILNEKLFF
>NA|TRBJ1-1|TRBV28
CASSLSDGGVNTEAFF
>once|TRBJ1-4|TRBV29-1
CSVEEPGQGEEKLFF
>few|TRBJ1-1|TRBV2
CASTATHRGANTEAFF